The 30 T cell receptor beta chains in this list originate from one sample, sequenced in a study of T cells in Graves' hyperthyroidism and ophthalmopathy (dated by TCRdb to the late 2010s). Libraries were prepared through multiplex PCR. Sequencing relied on an Illumina HiSeq 2000. The TCR beta CDR3 regions were amplified from RNA transcripts. A first-round RT-PCR of the TCR CDR3 used the HTBI primer set with the Qiagen OneStep RT-PCR kit. TCRdb trimmed the raw reads at Q25, called clones with MiXCR and kept productive beta chains. CDR3 protein sequences are deduplicated, and each keeps its most common genes and DNA. Counted in this sample were about 130,000 distinct CDR3 sequences; roughly 23% of them appeared once. The ten largest clonotypes hold about 67% of the sample. Material: blood. All receptors derive from a woman between 50 and 59 years old with Graves' hyperthyroidism that later progressed to Graves' ophthalmopathy.

The sample holds many counts of this clonotype. V and J are TRBV3-1 and TRBJ2-2; the D gene is possibly TRBD2 (5 bases). The ends were cut back, 0 bases at V and 2 bases at J, with 19 bases in the middle. CDR1 is LGHDT, CDR2 YNNKEL, per germline (reference sequence). The CDR3 is made up of 19 amino acids. The CDR3 DNA is TGTGCCAGCAGCCAAGATCAGGATCTAGCACGGAAAAACACCGGGGAGCTGTTTTTT. This translates into CASSQDQDLARKNTGELFF.

This clonotype has a count of ten or more. This chain links TRBV20-1 with TRBJ2-5, with TRBD2 identical over 13 bases. This CDR3 has 15 amino acids. From germline, CDR1 is DFQATT and CDR2 SNEGSKA (reference sequence). The V segment lost 5 bases and the J segment 4 bases; nucleotides outside the gene matches: 7. CDR3 DNA sequence: TGCAGTGCTTCCGGGACTAGCGGGGAGCTAGAGACCCAGTACTTC. Protein product: CSASGTSGELETQYF.

This clonotype was picked up many times. V gene TRBV11-2 combines with J gene TRBJ2-7; 7 bases line up with TRBD1. The CDR3 loop spans 14 amino acids. The V gene's germline CDR1 is SGHAT and CDR2 FQNNGV. The V and J ends lost 4 bases and 0 bases, in that order; junction bases with no gene match: 3. The DNA for the CDR3 is TGTGCCAGCAGCTCCAGACAGGGCTCCTACGAGCAGTACTTC. Translation gives CASSSRQGSYEQYF.

This clonotype has a count of ten or more. V gene TRBV30 combines with J gene TRBJ2-5; D not certain. The CDR3 runs 13 residues. Germline V gene sequence: CDR1 GTSNPN, CDR2 SVGIG (reference sequence). V was pared by 2 bases and J by 3 bases, with 10 bases between. The CDR3 DNA sequence: TGTGCCTGGAGTCCAACTATCAAAGAGACCCAGTACTTC. It codes for CAWSPTIKETQYF.

This clonotype showed up many times. This sequence joins TRBV7-2 and TRBJ2-1, with D hard to call. This CDR3 has 13 residues. V was shortened by 2 bases and J by 4 bases, with 6 bases between the two germline ends. CDR1 and CDR2 (germline): SGHTA, FQGNSA. The CDR3 nucleotides read TGTGCCAGCAGCTTAAGCTGGTACAATGAGCAGTTCTTC. It codes for CASSLSWYNEQFF.

This rearrangement joins TRBV7-6 to TRBJ1-5; D may be TRBD1 (5 bases). From germline, CDR1 is SGHVS and CDR2 FNYEAQ. The CDR3 runs 13 residues. V dropped 5 bases and J dropped 4 bases, with 9 bases sitting between them. The CDR3: CASSAGRNQPQHF. Here the CDR3 DNA reads TGTGCCAGCAGCGCGGGACGGAATCAGCCCCAGCATTTT.

The CDR3: CASSPSGTANYGYTF. CDR3 nucleotides: TGTGCCAGCTCGCCCTCCGGGACAGCTAACTATGGCTACACCTTC. V usage is TRBV18 and J usage is TRBJ1-2, with 7 bases fitting TRBD1. V lost 6 bases, J lost 0 bases, and 7 bases stayed unmatched. Germline CDR1 reads KGHSH; CDR2 reads LQKENI. The CDR3 extends over 15 amino acids.

At least ten counts were recorded for this clonotype. The chain has TRBV6-1 and TRBJ2-1; 10 positions match TRBD2. The CDR3 has 15 residues. CDR1 and CDR2 (germline): MNHNS, SASEGT. The V segment lost 2 bases and the J segment 7 bases; nucleotides outside the gene matches: 5. The CDR3 nucleotides read TGTGCCAGCAGTGAATTTACTAGCGGGACGAATGAGCAGTTCTTC. This sequence encodes CASSEFTSGTNEQFF.

This clonotype was recorded many times. This sequence joins TRBV5-1 and TRBJ2-2, with TRBD2 matching 12 bases. V shed 4 bases and J 0 bases; nucleotides not matched to a gene: 4. The CDR3 runs to 17 residues. CDR1 and CDR2 (germline): SGHRS, YFSETQ. The CDR3 coding sequence is TGCGCCAGCAGCCCGGGACTAGCGGGTCCGAACACCGGGGAGCTGTTTTTT. This translates into CASSPGLAGPNTGELFF.

This clonotype appeared many times. V is TRBV6-1 and J is TRBJ2-1; 12 bases are a match to TRBD2. This CDR3 spans 23 amino acids. CDR1 and CDR2 (germline): MNHNS, SASEGT. The junction had 25 bases not matched to a gene; V was cut back by 6 bases and J by 1 base. CDR3 DNA: TGTGCCAGCAGACCCTACCGGGACAGTGGGGCTAGCGGGAGGGCCCCATCCTACAATGAGCAGTTCTTC. This encodes CASRPYRDSGASGRAPSYNEQFF.

In this sample, this clonotype turned up many times. This chain joins TRBV7-2 and TRBJ1-3, with D perhaps TRBD1 (6 bases). Germline CDR1 reads SGHTA; CDR2 reads FQGNSA. Deletions cut 6 bases from V and 4 bases from J, with 16 bases between. There are 15 residues in the CDR3. The CDR3 loop reads CASRHNGGAGNTIYF. CDR3 nucleotide sequence: TGTGCCAGCAGACATAATGGGGGCGCCGGAAACACCATATATTTT.

This chain links TRBV11-2 with TRBJ2-7; D unresolved. The germline CDR1 and CDR2 sequences are SGHAT and FQNNGV. This CDR3 has 12 residues. V was cut by 6 bases and J by 2 bases, with 8 bases left in between. The CDR3 loop is CASRDGTYEQYF. The DNA of the CDR3 is TGTGCCAGCAGGGACGGCACCTACGAGCAGTACTTC.

This clonotype was recorded once. The V and J genes are TRBV28 and TRBJ1-1, with D maybe TRBD1 (6 bases). Germline assignment: CDR1 MDHEN and CDR2 SYDVKM. The CDR3 covers 14 residues. Trimming took 5 bases from V and 2 from J, leaving 12 bases between them. The CDR3: CASSDRQENTEAFF. The DNA of the CDR3 is TGTGCCAGCAGTGATAGACAGGAAAACACTGAAGCTTTCTTT.

This clonotype was recorded many times. The chain uses TRBV18 and TRBJ2-5; 7 bases line up with TRBD2. With 4 bases clipped from V and 0 bases from J, the junction kept 8 bases outside the gene matches. CDR1 is KGHSH and CDR2 is LQKENI in the germline V gene. The CDR3 is 16 amino acids. CDR3 in amino acids: CASSRETSVYQETQYF. DNA of the CDR3: TGTGCCAGCTCACGTGAAACTAGCGTGTACCAAGAGACCCAGTACTTC.

The chain uses TRBV20-1 and TRBJ2-1; 7 bases fit TRBD2. This CDR3 has 17 residues. The trim removed 0 bases at V and 2 bases at J, leaving 10 bases unmatched. Germline lookup yields CDR1 DFQATT and CDR2 SNEGSKA (reference sequence). Here the CDR3 reads CSARDLGLAVPYNEQFF. The CDR3 nucleotides are TGCAGTGCTAGAGATTTGGGGCTAGCGGTACCCTACAATGAGCAGTTCTTC.

CDR3 protein: CASSFRGSGDTQYF. The CDR3 nucleotides read TGTGCCAGCAGCTTCAGGGGATCGGGAGATACGCAGTATTTT. The rearrangement links TRBV3-1 to TRBJ2-3; possible D gene TRBD1, 6 bases. The germline CDR1 and CDR2 sequences are LGHDT and YNNKEL (reference sequence). This CDR3 region has 14 residues. The germline V and J ends were trimmed by 5 bases and 5 bases, with 14 bases remaining between them.

In its sample, this clonotype was seen a few times. This sequence joins TRBV20-1 and TRBJ2-1; D assignment may be TRBD1 or TRBD2 (5 bases each). The CDR3 runs 16 residues. Per the germline V gene, CDR1 is DFQATT and CDR2 is SNEGSKA (reference sequence). Trimming removed 6 bases from V and 8 bases from J, with 26 bases in between. The DNA for the CDR3 is TGCAGTGCGGGGGATAGCTTCGTGTTTGTAGACGATGAGCAGTTCTTC. Translating it yields CSAGDSFVFVDDEQFF.

This clonotype was counted a few times. The chain employs TRBV13 and TRBJ1-2; 10 nucleotides align to TRBD1. V trimming: 8 bases; J trimming: 8 bases; junction bases outside the gene matches: 17. CDR3 length: 16 residues. Germline loops: CDR1 PRHDT, CDR2 FYEKMQ (reference sequence). The CDR3 sequence is CASETLGGTGVGGYTF. For the CDR3, the DNA is TGTGCCAGCGAAACTCTAGGTGGGACAGGGGTAGGCGGCTACACCTTC. Using reference TRBV13 and TRBJ1-2 for the parts outside the CDR3, the full variable domain is AAGVIQSPRHLIKEKRETATLKCYPIPRHDTVYWYQQGPGQDPQFLISFYEKMQSDKGSIPDRFSAQQFSDYHSELNMSSLELGDSALYFCASETLGGTGVGGYTFGSGTRLTVV.

The chain couples TRBV2 to TRBJ2-6; either TRBD1 or TRBD2 may supply D (5 bases each). Germline CDR1 is SNHLY and CDR2 is FYNNEI. The CDR3 spans 16 residues. Between the trimmed V and J ends, which lost 4 bases and 0 bases, there was a span of 10 bases. The CDR3: CASSGDGISGANVLTF. The CDR3 nucleotides are TGTGCCAGCAGTGGGGACGGAATCTCTGGGGCCAACGTCCTGACTTTC.

V is TRBV19 and J is TRBJ2-3, with D hard to call. The germline V gene has CDR1 LNHDA and CDR2 SQIVND (reference sequence). CDR3 length: 16 residues. The ends were cut back, 3 bases at V and 2 bases at J, with 15 bases in the middle. The CDR3 loop is CASSMDHRAFTDTQYF. CDR3 nucleotides: TGTGCCAGTAGTATGGATCATCGAGCATTCACAGATACGCAGTATTTT.

The sample holds many counts of this clonotype. This chain joins TRBV3-1 and TRBJ1-1; TRBD1 aligns across 9 bases. V was pared by 1 base and J by 5 bases, with 2 bases of the junction left unmatched. The CDR3 contains 14 residues. In germline, CDR1 is LGHDT, CDR2 YNNKEL (reference sequence). DNA for the CDR3: TGTGCCAGCAGCCAAGGGACAGGGGTTACTGAAGCTTTCTTT. Its protein is CASSQGTGVTEAFF.

In its sample, this clonotype was seen many times. CDR3 DNA sequence: TGTGCCAGCAGCCGAACAGGGCTGGGATCCTACGAGCAGTACTTC. As protein: CASSRTGLGSYEQYF. V is TRBV5-6 and J is TRBJ2-7, with a weak D call TRBD1 (6 bases). Trimming removed 4 bases at V and 1 base at J, with 15 bases between. The CDR3 spans 15 residues. Germline V lookup: CDR1 SGHDT, CDR2 YYEEEE.

This sequence joins TRBV29-1 and TRBJ2-7, with D perhaps being TRBD1 or TRBD2 (6 bases each). V lost 6 bases to trimming and J lost 4 bases, with 40 bases between them. There are 21 residues in the CDR3. Germline V gene sequence: CDR1 SQVTM, CDR2 ANQGSEA. This CDR3 is CSVGTRGVSGNRGSGTYEQYF. DNA for the CDR3: TGCAGCGTCGGCACCAGGGGAGTCTCGGGAAACCGGGGGTCTGGGACTTACGAGCAGTACTTC.

This clonotype was recorded at least ten times. The chain links TRBV4-1 to TRBJ2-3; D uncertain. Trimming shortened V by 0 bases and J by 2 bases, and 18 bases separated the two germline ends. Germline lookup yields CDR1 MGHRA and CDR2 YSYEKL. This CDR3 has 18 amino acids. CDR3 nucleotide sequence: TGCGCCAGCAGCCAAGATGTAGTTCCCATGTCCCTCACAGATACGCAGTATTTT. Protein: CASSQDVVPMSLTDTQYF.

This clonotype was found many times. This chain links TRBV20-1 with TRBJ2-7; 7 positions agree with TRBD1. The CDR3 has 14 amino acids. V shed 0 bases and J 6 bases; nucleotides not matched to a gene: 8. Germline V gene data show CDR1 as DFQATT and CDR2 as SNEGSKA (reference sequence). The CDR3 is CSARDYRQGGEQYF. The DNA of the CDR3 is TGCAGTGCTAGAGATTATCGACAGGGCGGCGAGCAGTACTTC.

This rearrangement joins TRBV5-1 to TRBJ1-2; a possible D gene is TRBD1 (5 bases). V gave up 4 bases and J gave up 7 bases, with 11 bases separating them. The CDR3 spans 12 residues. Germline V gene data show CDR1 as SGHRS and CDR2 as YFSETQ. CDR3 sequence reads: CASSPSGSGYTF. The CDR3 region has the DNA TGCGCCAGCAGCCCCTCAGGGAGTGGCTACACCTTC.

This chain uses TRBV5-1 with TRBJ2-5; D not resolved. V was shortened by 8 bases and J by 7 bases, with 24 bases between the two germline ends. The CDR3 has 15 amino acids. CDR1 is SGHRS and CDR2 is YFSETQ in the germline V gene. In DNA form, the CDR3 reads TGCGCCAGTAAGACTGGGGATCTCCCGCTCCCGACCCAGTACTTC. It translates to CASKTGDLPLPTQYF.

This clonotype was counted many times. The chain is built from TRBV7-3 and TRBJ2-3; 10 positions match TRBD2. The germline V gene encodes CDR1 SGHTA and CDR2 FQGTGA. The CDR3 has 16 residues. With V trimmed by 2 bases and J by 2 bases, 4 bases remained unmatched. CDR3 nucleotide sequence: TGTGCCAGCAGCTTAGGAGGACTAGCGGCCACAGATACGCAGTATTTT. The encoded protein is CASSLGGLAATDTQYF.

This clonotype came up many times. The rearrangement joins TRBV11-2 to TRBJ2-3; D unresolved. The V end lost 5 bases, the J end lost 2 bases, and 17 bases lay between the germline ends. The CDR3 extends over 16 amino acids. CDR1 SGHAT and CDR2 FQNNGV come from the germline V gene. The CDR3 loop is CASSPQLRPITDTQYF. The DNA of the CDR3 is TGTGCCAGCAGCCCCCAATTGCGACCTATCACAGATACGCAGTATTTT.

With regard to this clonotype: Being one base from a much bigger clone, this may be a read error. This chain links TRBV20-1 with TRBJ2-3; D unclear. Germline loops: CDR1 DFQATT, CDR2 SNEGSKA (reference sequence). The CDR3 sequence is 12 residues long. CDR3 sequence reads: CSARGTADTQCF. The CDR3 DNA sequence: TGCAGTGCCCGTGGTACAGCAGATACGCAGTGTTTT.